The present entry profiles one T cell receptor (beta chain) with its context. Produced via immunoSEQ multiplex PCR; TCRdb's table is partial and in-frame only. The sample has about 45,000 clones, more than 70% seen once; the top ten hold around 25%. Indicated time point: pretreatment peripheral blood. This CDR3 region has 15 residues. With 5 bases removed from V and 4 bases from J, the gap between germline ends came to 17 bases. Germline V lookup: CDR1 MNHEY, CDR2 SMNVEV (reference sequence). The data are from a study of PD-L1 blockade in urothelial cancer. This specimen consisted of PBMCs, obtained around atezolizumab (anti-PD-L1) treatment. J is TRBJ1-1 and V is TRBV27, with TRBD1 as a possible D gene (5 bases). The receptor was isolated from a donor aged 40 or older with urothelial cancer. CDR3 DNA sequence: TGTGCCAGCAGTCCCCGGGCGGGACTGGGCACTGAAGCTTTCTTT. Its translation: CASSPRAGLGTEAFF.